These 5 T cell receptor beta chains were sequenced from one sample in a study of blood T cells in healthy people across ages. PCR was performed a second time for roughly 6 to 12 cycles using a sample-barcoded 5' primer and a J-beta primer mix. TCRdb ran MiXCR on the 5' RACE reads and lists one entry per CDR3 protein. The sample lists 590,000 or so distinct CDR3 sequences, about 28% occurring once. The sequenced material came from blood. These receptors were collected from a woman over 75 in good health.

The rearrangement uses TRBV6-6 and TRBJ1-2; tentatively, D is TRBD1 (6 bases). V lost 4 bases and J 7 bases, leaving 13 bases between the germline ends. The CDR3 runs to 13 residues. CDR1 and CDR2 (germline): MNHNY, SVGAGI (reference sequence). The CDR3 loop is CASSSRTAGGYTF. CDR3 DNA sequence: TGTGCCAGCAGTTCTCGGACAGCGGGTGGCTACACCTTC.

The CDR3 DNA sequence: TGTGCCAGCAGCTTCGATACAGGCCGCAATGAGCAGTTCTTC. The encoded protein is CASSFDTGRNEQFF. V is TRBV7-2 and J is TRBJ2-1; D perhaps matches TRBD1 (5 bases). This CDR3 region has 14 residues. Trimming cost V 3 bases and J 6 bases, with 12 bases left between them. Germline CDR1 reads SGHTA; CDR2 reads FQGNSA.

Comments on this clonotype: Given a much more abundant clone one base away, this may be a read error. CDR3: CRARVGEKEQFF. In DNA, the CDR3 is TGCAGGGCTAGAGTTGGAGAGAAAGAGCAGTTCTTC. This sequence joins TRBV20-1 and TRBJ2-1; D not certain. Germline V gives CDR1 DFQATT, CDR2 SNEGSKA (reference sequence). CDR3 length: 12 residues.

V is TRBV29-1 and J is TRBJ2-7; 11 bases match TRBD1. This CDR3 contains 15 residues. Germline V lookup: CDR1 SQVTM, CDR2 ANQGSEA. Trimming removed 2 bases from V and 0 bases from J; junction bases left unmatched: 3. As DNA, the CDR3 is TGCAGCGTTGAACATGGACAGGGGGCCTCCTACGAGCAGTACTTC. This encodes CSVEHGQGASYEQYF.

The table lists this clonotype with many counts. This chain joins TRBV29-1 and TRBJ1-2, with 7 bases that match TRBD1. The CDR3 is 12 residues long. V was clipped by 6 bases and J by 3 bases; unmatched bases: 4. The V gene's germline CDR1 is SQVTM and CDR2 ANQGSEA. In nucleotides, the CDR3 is TGCAGCGTCCCTACAGGGGACTATGGCTACACCTTC. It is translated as CSVPTGDYGYTF.